This is a list of T cell receptor beta chains from one sample in a study of prognosis after radiotherapy for stage I lung cancer. From the multiplex PCR reads, TCRdb called clonotypes with MiXCR, one entry per CDR3 protein. The table lists under 55,000 distinct CDR3 sequences, over 30% of them singletons. The material sequenced was PBMCs, taken before or after stereotactic body radiation therapy (not recorded which). All receptors come from a donor at least 50 years old with non-small cell lung cancer. Both conserved end residues are part of each CDR3. A D gene is named only where the DNA matches it firmly. Size is omitted from some rows. Given values are once, few, many or a class for expanded clones.

d_gene	v_gene	j_gene	abundance	len	CDR3aa	CDR3nt
TRBD2	TRBV24-1	TRBJ2-1	.	18	CATIDFHLTSGRVGEQFF	TGTGCCACCATTGATTTCCATCTGACTAGCGGGAGGGTTGGTGAGCAGTTCTTC
.	TRBV19	TRBJ2-5	.	16	CASSILAGASQETQYF	TGTGCCAGTAGTATCTTGGCAGGGGCTTCACAAGAGACCCAGTACTTC
.	TRBV6-5	TRBJ2-3	many	14	CASSSRQPTDTQYF	TGTGCCAGCAGTTCTAGGCAGCCGACAGATACGCAGTATTTT
.	TRBV5-1	TRBJ2-1	.	16	CASILDPPSSYNEQFF	TGCGCCAGCATCTTGGATCCTCCCAGCTCCTACAATGAGCAGTTCTTC
.	TRBV28	TRBJ2-7	.	16	CASLSLSGTRGYEQYF	TGTGCCAGCCTATCGTTGTCTGGTACCCGGGGCTACGAGCAGTACTTC
TRBD2	TRBV30	TRBJ2-5	many	12	CAWASGTETQYF	TGTGCCTGGGCAAGCGGGACGGAGACCCAGTACTTC
.	TRBV11-2	TRBJ2-7	medium-sized	14	CASSVTGTSYEQYF	TGTGCCAGCAGCGTAACCGGGACCTCCTACGAGCAGTACTTC
TRBD2	TRBV24-1	TRBJ2-3	many	14	CAARGLAETDTQYF	TGTGCCGCACGGGGACTAGCTGAGACAGATACGCAGTATTTT
.	TRBV7-9	TRBJ2-7	.	15	CASSLGRVRCDEHYF	TGTGCCAGCAGCTTAGGCCGGGTACGTTGCGACGAGCATTACTTC
.	TRBV7-2	TRBJ2-1	many	15	CASSARRSSYNEQFF	TGTGCCAGCAGTGCAAGGCGGAGCTCCTACAATGAGCAGTTCTTC
TRBD1	TRBV12-3/TRBV12-4	TRBJ2-2	many	16	CASTPEGTGGTGELFF	TGTGCCAGCACCCCGGAAGGGACAGGGGGAACCGGGGAGCTGTTTTTT
.	TRBV18	TRBJ1-2	many	15	CASSPPLGEGTGYTF	TGTGCCAGCTCACCACCTCTTGGGGAAGGGACCGGCTACACCTTC
TRBD2	TRBV5-5	TRBJ2-4	many	16	CASSLEGGLAKNIQYF	TGCGCCAGCAGCTTGGAGGGAGGGTTAGCCAAAAACATTCAGTACTTC
.	TRBV19	TRBJ2-1	many	13	CASPDWTRGEQFF	TGTGCCAGTCCGGATTGGACTCGGGGTGAGCAGTTCTTC
TRBD2	TRBV20-1	TRBJ2-1	.	16	CSASVLAGGLYNEQFF	TGCAGTGCTAGTGTACTAGCGGGAGGGTTATACAATGAGCAGTTCTTC
.	TRBV10-3	TRBJ1-2	many	14	CAISQGLTGSGYTF	TGTGCCATCAGTCAAGGGCTTACAGGTAGCGGCTACACCTTC
.	TRBV20-1	TRBJ2-1	.	15	CSDRDARVMGNEQFF	TGCAGTGATAGAGACGCCAGGGTGATGGGTAACGAGCAGTTCTTC